This TCR beta chain originates from a study of response to subunit inactivated influenza vaccine (dated by TCRdb to the late 2010s). Study-wide context: Deep quantitative profiling of the T cell receptor repertoire was used in the study to follow responses to a trivalent subunit inactivated influenza vaccine.

Inclusive of the bounding cysteine and phenylalanine, the CDR3 is 12 residues long. The read is trimmed to its CDR3 DNA, 36 bases read in frame from base 1. For CDR1 and CDR2, the germline V gene lists SNHLY and FYNNEI. V is reduced by 6 bases and J by 4 bases, leaving a spacing of 9 bases between them. General conclusions and limits of the study: According to the authors, only a limited number of new T cells may be recruited by each seasonal influenza vaccination.

The protocol used for the library was RT-PCR. These reads were obtained on an Illumina HiSeq 2500. TCRdb handled the public reads itself, with Q25 trimming in fastp and clone calling in MiXCR, and kept productive beta chains. For every CDR3 protein sequence, its rows merge into one entry that carries the most common genes and DNA. This sample has approximately 500,000 distinct CDR3 sequences in its table, and roughly 15% of those were observed once. Over 8.5% of the sample comes from the top ten. In this sample, this clonotype turned up a few times. Which antigen it targets is not known. Base qualities were left out, and no much larger clone turns up one base away.

Specimen: PBMCs from blood, collected less than 13 days after vaccination. The rearranged chain carries TRBV2 and TRBJ2-5; the D gene is perhaps TRBD2, from 6 matching bases. The sequence came from a man aged 50-60 years who received an inactivated influenza vaccine. Donor details come from another sample of the same person, matched by shared clones. The CDR3 region has the sequence CASRGDLETQYF. The sequenced DNA: TGTGCCAGCAGAGGGGACTTAGAGACCCAGTACTTC.